These 28 T cell receptor beta chains originate from one sample sequenced in a study. TCRdb re-called the 5' RACE reads with MiXCR, one entry per CDR3 protein. The sample holds approximately 40,000 distinct CDR3 sequences, under 20% seen once. Sequenced sample: naive CD4+ T cells sorted from a lymph node. This sample's subset: naive CD4+ T cells, CD4+CD45RA+CD25-. The receptors were sampled from a female donor with breast cancer.

This clonotype was seen only a few times. The chain carries TRBV2 and TRBJ1-4; D perhaps matches TRBD1 (5 bases). There are 13 residues in the CDR3. V lost 10 bases to trimming and J lost 4 bases, with 13 bases between them. Germline V CDR1 and CDR2: SNHLY, FYNNEI. DNA for the CDR3: TGTGCCACCATGACACAGGTTAATGAAAAACTGTTTTTT. Protein sequence: CATMTQVNEKLFF.

This clonotype occurred a few times. The gene calls are TRBV7-2 and TRBJ1-2, with D unresolved. Trimming stripped 1 base from V and 1 base from J, with 7 bases between. This CDR3 spans 14 amino acids. The germline gives CDR1 SGHTA, CDR2 FQGNSA. The CDR3 reads CASSLGRVNYGYTF. DNA for the CDR3: TGTGCCAGCAGCTTAGGACGGGTTAACTATGGCTACACCTTC. The variable domain in full, completed from reference TRBV7-2 and TRBJ1-2, reads GAGVSQSPSNKVTEKGKDVELRCDPISGHTALYWYRQSLGQGLEFLIYFQGNSAPDKSGLPSDRFSAERTGGSVSTLTIQRTQQEDSAVYLCASSLGRVNYGYTFGSGTRLTVV.

This clonotype showed up just a few times. V and J are TRBV6-2 or TRBV6-3 and TRBJ2-3; no reliable D call. This CDR3 is 13 amino acids long. Germline CDR1 reads MNHEY; CDR2 reads SVGEGT. V was trimmed by 8 bases and J by 1 base, leaving 10 bases between them. CDR3 region: CASLNRGTDTQYF. CDR3 nucleotide sequence: TGTGCCAGCCTAAATCGTGGCACAGATACGCAGTATTTT.

As concerns this clonotype: The junction departs from germline at one end; a sequencing error may be responsible. The chain is built from TRBV6-1 and TRBJ1-1; D gene ambiguous. Per germline, CDR1 MNHNS and CDR2 SASEGT. This CDR3 is 12 amino acids long. The CDR3 region is CASSDDRQPDLF. As DNA, the CDR3 is TGTGCCAGCAGTGACGACCGACAACCAGATCTCTTT.

This clonotype appeared a few times. The chain is built from TRBV11-3 and TRBJ1-4; D unclear. Germline V gene data show CDR1 as SGHNT and CDR2 as YENEEA. With 1 base removed from V and 4 bases from J, the gap between germline ends came to 4 bases. The CDR3 has 13 amino acids. CDR3 bases: TGTGCCAGCAGCTTAGGAGTTAATGAAAAACTGTTTTTT. Its protein is CASSLGVNEKLFF.

This clonotype was detected only a few times. This chain joins TRBV9 and TRBJ2-5; D unclear. V gave up 3 bases and J gave up 1 base, with 13 bases separating them. Germline V gene sequence: CDR1 SGDLS, CDR2 YYNGEE. CDR3 size: 15 residues. The DNA of the CDR3 is TGTGCCAGCAGCGGAGGCCCGGCAGTCCAAGAGACCCAGTACTTC. It encodes CASSGGPAVQETQYF.

The CDR3: CASSLGRGLAYTDTQYF. The DNA of the CDR3 is TGTGCCAGCAGCTTAGGCCGGGGACTAGCGTACACAGATACGCAGTATTTT. This chain joins TRBV7-2 and TRBJ2-3, with 10 bases aligning to TRBD2. Trimming took 1 base from V and 2 from J; bases not matched to a gene: 6. The germline gives CDR1 SGHTA, CDR2 FQGNSA. This CDR3 comprises 17 residues. The full variable domain, with the rest looked up from reference TRBV7-2 and TRBJ2-3, is GAGVSQSPSNKVTEKGKDVELRCDPISGHTALYWYRQSLGQGLEFLIYFQGNSAPDKSGLPSDRFSAERTGGSVSTLTIQRTQQEDSAVYLCASSLGRGLAYTDTQYFGPGTRLTVL.

This clonotype was observed a handful of times. The V and J genes are TRBV4-2 and TRBJ2-7; D unclear. V lost 1 base and J lost 5, with 6 bases in between. There are 12 residues in the CDR3. CDR1 is LGHNA and CDR2 is YNFKEQ in the germline V gene. This CDR3 is CASSQVPNEQYF. Here the CDR3 DNA reads TGTGCCAGCAGCCAAGTTCCTAACGAGCAGTACTTC.

Comments on this clonotype: A much larger clone differs from this one at a single base, so this may be a read error. The J gene is TRBJ2-3, the V gene TRBV7-2; D is ambiguous. Germline CDR1 is SGHTA and CDR2 is FQGNSA. This CDR3 comprises 13 residues. CDR3 sequence (DNA): TGTGCCAGCAGCTTAGCGCAGGCAGATACGCGGTATTTT. This gives the protein CASSLAQADTRYF. Looking up the rest from reference TRBV7-2 and TRBJ2-3 gives the full variable domain: GAGVSQSPSNKVTEKGKDVELRCDPISGHTALYWYRQSLGQGLEFLIYFQGNSAPDKSGLPSDRFSAERTGGSVSTLTIQRTQQEDSAVYLCASSLAQADTRYFGPGTRLTVL.

This clonotype was observed a few times. The chain carries TRBV7-3 and TRBJ2-3; D is perhaps TRBD2 (5 bases). The CDR3 loop spans 14 amino acids. Germline V CDR1 and CDR2: SGHTA, FQGTGA. Trimming took 3 bases from V and 0 from J, leaving 7 bases between them. CDR3 sequence: CASSLSGSTDTQYF. The CDR3 DNA sequence: TGTGCCAGCAGCTTGAGCGGTAGCACAGATACGCAGTATTTT.

Comments on this clonotype: Possible read error: a much larger clone is one base away. The chain combines TRBV7-8 with TRBJ2-7; D gene unclear. This CDR3 has 12 residues. Germline V gene sequence: CDR1 SGHVS, CDR2 FQNEAQ. V shed 5 bases and J shed 2 bases, with 7 bases lying between them. The chain's CDR3 is CASSLSPYEQYF. The CDR3, as DNA: TGTGCCAGCAGCCTAAGCCCCTACGAGCAGTACTTC.

The chain employs TRBV21-1 and TRBJ1-2. TRBV21-1 counts as a pseudogene. This CDR3 is 14 amino acids long. DNA for the CDR3: TGTGCCAGCAGGCGGACGGAGGCCTCCTATGGCTACACCTTC. Translating it yields CASRRTEASYGYTF.

This sequence joins TRBV7-2 and TRBJ2-1; 8 bases line up with TRBD2. V lost 5 bases, J lost 7 bases, and 7 bases stayed unmatched. The CDR3 has 14 residues. Germline V CDR1 and CDR2: SGHTA, FQGNSA. In nucleotides, the CDR3 is TGTGCCAGCAGCCCGGGAGGGCCTCGGAATGAGCAGTTCTTC. Translating it yields CASSPGGPRNEQFF. The full variable domain, its missing parts supplied by reference TRBV7-2 and TRBJ2-1, is GAGVSQSPSNKVTEKGKDVELRCDPISGHTALYWYRQSLGQGLEFLIYFQGNSAPDKSGLPSDRFSAERTGGSVSTLTIQRTQQEDSAVYLCASSPGGPRNEQFFGPGTRLTVL.

In regard to this clonotype: A junction end diverges from the germline sequence, so it may reflect a read error. This rearrangement joins TRBV2 to TRBJ1-2, with TRBD1 as a possible D gene (6 bases). The CDR3 is 19 residues long. The germline CDR1 and CDR2 sequences are SNHLY and FYNNEI. CDR3 residues: CASSVHREPTERTNCGYTF. CDR3 bases: TGTGCCAGCAGTGTACACAGGGAACCGACGGAAAGAACTAACTGTGGCTACACCTTC. The complete variable domain, with remaining parts taken from reference TRBV2 and TRBJ1-2, reads EPEVTQTPSHQVTQMGQEVILRCVPISNHLYFYWYRQILGQKVEFLVSFYNNEISEKSEIFDDQFSVERPDGSNFTLKIRSTKLEDSAMYFCASSVHREPTERTNCGYTFGSGTRLTVV.

This clonotype was picked up a small number of times. The rearrangement uses TRBV12-3 or TRBV12-4 and TRBJ1-6; D is perhaps TRBD1 (5 bases). Deletions cut 6 bases from V and 9 bases from J, with 9 bases between. This CDR3 has 12 residues. The DNA for the CDR3 is TGTGCCAGCAGGTACAGGTTTTCACCCCTCCACTTT. Protein sequence: CASRYRFSPLHF.

This clonotype was recorded many times. The rearrangement uses TRBV5-1 and TRBJ1-2; D gene uncertain. CDR3 size: 14 residues. V dropped 2 bases and J dropped 6 bases, with 14 bases sitting between them. The germline CDR1 and CDR2 sequences are SGHRS and YFSETQ. CDR3 coding DNA: TGCGCCAGCAGCTTAATCCCGGGTCGTGATGGCTACACCTTC. This gives the protein CASSLIPGRDGYTF.

A few counts support this clonotype. The chain links TRBV24-1 to TRBJ2-3; TRBD1 agrees at 7 bases. The CDR3 extends over 14 amino acids. Losses at the gene ends were 9 bases for V and 1 base for J; bases not matched to a gene: 6. Germline loops: CDR1 KGHDR, CDR2 SFDVKD. The CDR3 nucleotides read TGTGCCACCGATCCGGGGACAGGCACAGATACGCAGTATTTT. Translation: CATDPGTGTDTQYF.

This clonotype turned up a few times. CDR3 coding DNA: TGCAGTGCTAAAGGCTCCACTAGCGGGAGATACAATGAGCAGTTCTTC. Protein sequence: CSAKGSTSGRYNEQFF. J is TRBJ2-1 and V is TRBV20-1; 11 bases agree with TRBD2. The trim removed 4 bases at V and 4 bases at J, leaving 9 bases unmatched. The V gene's germline CDR1 is DFQATT and CDR2 SNEGSKA (reference sequence). The length of the CDR3 is 16 residues.

The gene calls are TRBV6-2 or TRBV6-3 and TRBJ2-1, with 11 positions matching TRBD2. CDR3 length equals 14 residues. The germline V gene has CDR1 MNHEY and CDR2 SVGEGT. Germline trimming cut 10 bases from V and 5 bases from J; bases unmatched to any gene: 7. The CDR3 sequence: CAILAGGPDNEQFF. CDR3 coding DNA: TGTGCCATCTTAGCGGGAGGGCCGGACAATGAGCAGTTCTTC.

This clonotype was detected a few times. V gene TRBV4-3 combines with J gene TRBJ1-6, with D perhaps TRBD1 (5 bases). CDR1 is LGHNA, CDR2 YSLEER, per germline. Trimming took off 5 bases at V and 10 bases at J, with 15 bases between the two ends. The CDR3 has 14 residues. CDR3 sequence reads: CASSKDTVRSPLHF. In nucleotides, the CDR3 is TGCGCCAGCAGCAAGGACACGGTGCGCTCACCCCTCCACTTT.

This clonotype was recorded many times. The rearrangement uses TRBV5-1 and TRBJ2-1; D unresolved. Germline assignment: CDR1 SGHRS and CDR2 YFSETQ. Trimming shortened V by 6 bases and J by 2 bases, and 9 bases separated the two germline ends. This CDR3 region has 13 residues. CDR3 bases: TGCGCCAGCAACCTCGAAGCCTACAATGAGCAGTTCTTC. Protein sequence: CASNLEAYNEQFF.

Comment on this clonotype: Without the conserved terminal phenylalanine or tryptophan, this CDR3 likely stems from a read error. V gene TRBV7-2 combines with J gene TRBJ2-5, with D unclear. The CDR3 spans 11 residues. Germline CDR1 is SGHTA and CDR2 is FQGNSA. Between the trimmed V and J ends, which lost 5 bases and 4 bases, there was a span of 5 bases. The CDR3 here is CASSHGETQYL. In DNA, the CDR3 is TGTGCCAGCAGCCATGGAGAGACCCAGTACCTC.

This clonotype was recorded at least ten times. V is TRBV4-1 and J is TRBJ1-5; D may be TRBD1 (6 bases). Per germline, CDR1 MGHRA and CDR2 YSYEKL. The CDR3 covers 15 residues. The V gene lost 2 bases and the J gene lost 7 bases, with 15 bases spanning the gap. DNA for the CDR3: TGCGCCAGCAGCCAAAGTCAGGGGTCGGAACAGCCCCAGCATTTT. Translation: CASSQSQGSEQPQHF.

This clonotype was seen at least ten times. This sequence joins TRBV4-3 and TRBJ2-3, with 7 bases matching TRBD2. V lost 1 base, J lost 8 bases, and 0 bases stayed unmatched. This CDR3 is 12 amino acids long. Germline V gene lookup returns CDR1 LGHNA and CDR2 YSLEER. This chain's CDR3 is CASSQAGGTQYF. In DNA form, the CDR3 reads TGCGCCAGCAGCCAAGCGGGGGGTACGCAGTATTTT.

The rearrangement uses TRBV20-1 and TRBJ2-4; no clear D. V gave up 0 bases and J gave up 7 bases, with 10 bases separating them. Per germline, CDR1 DFQATT and CDR2 SNEGSKA (reference sequence). The CDR3 contains 13 residues. CDR3 bases: TGCAGTGCTAGAGATCAGAGTTGGAACATTCAGTACTTC. Amino acid sequence: CSARDQSWNIQYF.

In its sample, this clonotype was seen many times. The gene calls are TRBV10-3 and TRBJ2-3, with D possibly being TRBD2 (6 bases). V dropped 0 bases and J dropped 1 base, with 11 bases sitting between them. Germline CDR1 and CDR2: ENHRY and SYGVKD. The CDR3 spans 16 residues. CDR3 amino acids: CAISESGASGTDTQYF. The CDR3 coding sequence is TGTGCCATCAGTGAGTCGGGAGCTAGCGGCACAGATACGCAGTATTTT.

This clonotype was counted many times. The chain recombines TRBV4-1 with TRBJ2-5; perhaps TRBD1 as D (5 bases). V lost 1 base and J lost 5, with 14 bases in between. CDR3 length: 15 amino acids. Germline values: CDR1 MGHRA, CDR2 YSYEKL. The CDR3 nucleotides are TGCGCCAGCAGCCAAGTGGGCAGGGAATGGGAGACCCAGTACTTC. It translates to CASSQVGREWETQYF.

The chain combines TRBV5-1 with TRBJ2-3; no reliable D call. The CDR3 contains 14 residues. CDR1 is SGHRS and CDR2 is YFSETQ in the germline V gene. Trimming removed 0 bases from V and 5 bases from J, with 10 bases in between. The CDR3 loop is CASSLDGIEDTQYF. The CDR3 DNA sequence: TGCGCCAGCAGCTTGGATGGGATTGAAGATACGCAGTATTTT. The full variable domain, in which reference TRBV5-1 and TRBJ2-3 provide the parts outside the CDR3, is KAGVTQTPRYLIKTRGQQVTLSCSPISGHRSVSWYQQTPGQGLQFLFEYFSETQRNKGNFPGRFSGRQFSNSRSEMNVSTLELGDSALYLCASSLDGIEDTQYFGPGTRLTVL.